This T cell receptor beta chain was identified during a study of regulatory T cells in long-lasting Graves disease. Building the TCR beta libraries relied on iRepertoire HTBI primers, and CDR3 regions underwent Arm-PCR. TCRdb fed the multiplex PCR reads into MiXCR, producing one record per CDR3 protein. In the table there are roughly 410,000 distinct CDR3 sequences, approximately 16% of which are singletons. The sample holds many counts of this clonotype. Its antigen is not known. This CDR3 spans 18 amino acids. CDR1 SGHRS and CDR2 YFSETQ come from the germline V gene. Trimming took 0 bases from V and 6 from J; bases not matched to a gene: 12. Study-level findings and limits: It was in persistent disease that TRBV28, TRBJ1-2 and TRBJ2-5 were favored.

Time point noted: newly diagnosed GD, antithyroid drugs for less than 3 months. Extracted RNA from PBMCs served as the source of the TCR library. Xi'an, China, was home to the endocrinology department that provided patients. These data are also associated with another study on T cells in Graves' hyperthyroidism and ophthalmopathy. That publication notes: Each diagnosis drew on symptoms, thyroxine, TRAb, thyroid ultrasound and orbital computed tomography findings. Model output signaled ophthalmopathy a median around 6.9 months ahead of onset.

The V and J genes are TRBV5-1 and TRBJ2-3; the match to TRBD1 covers 11 bases. Specimen: peripheral blood mononuclear cells (PBMCs), collected at new diagnosis, from a patient treated with antithyroid drugs. The source is a woman aged 40-49 years with Graves disease. CDR3 region: CASSLGPGTGGSGDTQYF. The CDR3 nucleotides read TGCGCCAGCAGCTTGGGCCCCGGGACAGGGGGTAGCGGGGATACGCAGTATTTT.